A single sample is the source of the 2 T cell receptor beta chains below, sequenced in a study of OX40 agonist ivuxolimab in advanced cancers. The method was immunoSEQ multiplex PCR; TCRdb's version includes in-frame clones alone and lacks a portion of them. The top ten clones hold around 2% of a sample with over 60,000 clones, about 90% of them seen once. The input for sequencing was CD4+ or CD8+ T cells sorted from blood, taken in a trial of the OX40 agonist ivuxolimab. These receptors came from an adult with an advanced solid tumor such as melanoma, head and neck, liver or kidney cancer.

V is TRBV28 and J is TRBJ1-1; 10 nucleotides align to TRBD1. The junction had 12 bases not matched to a gene; V was cut back by 4 bases and J by 1 base. Looked up from germline, CDR1 is MDHEN and CDR2 is SYDVKM. The CDR3 is made up of 18 amino acids. CDR3 sequence: CASSSFRRQGARNTEAFF. CDR3 bases: TGTGCCAGCAGTTCCTTCCGAAGACAGGGGGCTCGGAACACTGAAGCTTTCTTT.

V is TRBV19 and J is TRBJ1-1, with a possible D match to TRBD1 (6 bases). CDR3 length equals 16 residues. V was shortened by 5 bases and J by 1 base, with 17 bases between the two germline ends. In germline, CDR1 is LNHDA, CDR2 SQIVND (reference sequence). The DNA of the CDR3 is TGTGCCAGTAGTGCCCTAACAGGGAGCCGGAACACTGAAGCTTTCTTT. This translates into CASSALTGSRNTEAFF.